The 2 T cell receptor beta chains below all came from one sample that was sequenced in a study of breast tumors, draining lymph nodes, adjacent tissues. TCRdb re-called the multiplex PCR reads through MiXCR, storing one row per CDR3 protein. The table records some 150,000 distinct CDR3 sequences, about 22% of them present only once. Samples came from axillary lymph nodes draining the breast cancer. Sequenced material: axillary lymph node tissue. These receptors came from a female donor with breast cancer. Some clones in this sample may be carry-over from other donors' samples.

This clonotype was seen ten or more times. The V call is TRBV6-1, the J call TRBJ2-5; 7 positions agree with TRBD1. V lost 1 base and J lost 4; bases outside the gene matches: 6. The germline CDR1 and CDR2 sequences are MNHNS and SASEGT. The CDR3 loop spans 15 amino acids. Written as DNA, the CDR3 is TGTGCCAGCAGTGAAGGGTTTACAGGGGTAGAGACCCAGTACTTC. It translates to CASSEGFTGVETQYF.

As for this clonotype: Being one base from a much bigger clone, this may be a read error. It is likely a read error, because the conserved phenylalanine at the end of the CDR3 is missing. This rearrangement joins TRBV7-6 to TRBJ2-1; D remains unclear. The length of the CDR3 is 11 residues. Germline V CDR1 and CDR2: SGHVS, FNYEAQ. Trimming cost V 2 bases and J 9 bases, with 5 bases left between them. The CDR3 DNA sequence: TGTGCCAGCAGCTTAAAGAGTGAGCAGTTCCTC. Its protein is CASSLKSEQFL.